The clone carrying this T cell receptor beta chain was counted at least ten times. Its antigen is unknown. The CDR3 runs 11 residues. The V end lost 5 bases, the J end lost 6 bases, and 6 bases lay between the germline ends. This sample was included in a study of CD8+CD57+ T cells in acquired aplastic anemia. Study overall: When averaged, DNA from sorted CD4+ and CD8+ cells came to 3.2 ug.

Study findings and constraints: No significant patient-versus-control difference appeared in CD8+ Simpson's diversity. Researchers report that fewer than 35 CD8+ CDR3 sequences appeared in both patients and controls.

Genomic DNA was employed as the template in profiling TCR beta VDJ and CDR3. TCRdb reprocessed the reads via MiXCR and lists one record per CDR3 protein. The table lists some 130,000 distinct CDR3 sequences, around two fifths of them singletons, with under 9% in the top ten. Source material: sorted CD4+, CD8+, or CD8+CD57+ T cells (not recorded which) from PBMCs. J is TRBJ2-3 and V is TRBV12-3 or TRBV12-4, with D tentatively TRBD1 (5 bases). This receptor was taken from a human donor in good health, serving as a control. The CDR3 DNA reads as TGTGCCAGCAGTCAGGGCGATACGCAGTATTTT. Translating it yields CASSQGDTQYF.